One and the same sample provided the 16 T cell receptor beta chains below, sequenced in a study of spatial heterogeneity in lung cancer. MiXCR, applied by TCRdb to the 5' RACE reads, yields one record per CDR3 protein. The data hold about 45,000 distinct CDR3 sequences, with about 6.8% observed a single time. Stated time point: sample taken at primary tumor resection. Specimen: PBMCs, collected at surgery. The receptors were sampled from a female donor with early-stage non-small cell lung cancer.

The chain combines TRBV30 with TRBJ2-7; 9 nucleotides agree with TRBD1. CDR1 and CDR2 from the germline V gene are GTSNPN and SVGIG (reference sequence). The CDR3 runs 15 residues. Germline trimming cut 8 bases from V and 4 bases from J; bases unmatched to any gene: 15. CDR3 nucleotide sequence: TGTGCCCGGAATGGGAAGGGACAGGGAAGGTACGAGCAGTACTTC. Translation: CARNGKGQGRYEQYF. The variable domain in full, completed from reference TRBV30 and TRBJ2-7, reads SQTIHQWPATLVQPVGSPLSLECTVEGTSNPNLYWYRQAAGRGLQLLFYSVGIGQISSEVPQNLSASRPQDRQFILSSKKLLLSDSGFYLCARNGKGQGRYEQYFGPGTRLTVT.

V and J are TRBV5-1 and TRBJ2-3; D is ambiguous. V gave up 4 bases and J gave up 1 base, with 7 bases separating them. CDR1 is SGHRS, CDR2 YFSETQ, per germline. The CDR3 is 13 residues long. The CDR3 DNA is TGCGCCAGCAGCAGCCCGGGCACAGATACGCAGTATTTT. Protein sequence: CASSSPGTDTQYF.

The sample holds many counts of this clonotype. This sequence joins TRBV11-3 and TRBJ2-5; 8 bases agree with TRBD1. Trimming cost V 5 bases and J 3 bases; bases outside gene matches: 5. CDR1 SGHNT and CDR2 YENEEA come from the germline V gene. This CDR3 region has 14 residues. This chain's CDR3 is CASSQGQVEETQYF. DNA of the CDR3: TGTGCCAGCAGCCAGGGACAGGTCGAAGAGACCCAGTACTTC.

This clonotype has just a few counts. This chain uses TRBV5-1 with TRBJ1-4; the match to TRBD1 covers 8 bases. This CDR3 comprises 15 residues. The J segment lost 0 bases and the V segment lost 5 bases, leaving 3 bases of the junction unmatched. Germline V lookup: CDR1 SGHRS, CDR2 YFSETQ. CDR3 region: CASRGQAATNEKLFF. The CDR3 nucleotides read TGCGCCAGCAGGGGACAGGCAGCAACTAATGAAAAACTGTTTTTT.

This clonotype was picked up many times. The J gene is TRBJ1-1, the V gene TRBV6-5, with D possibly matching TRBD1 (6 bases). CDR1 MNHEY and CDR2 SVGAGI come from the germline V gene. V lost 2 bases, J lost 4 bases, and 8 bases lay in between. CDR3 length: 13 amino acids. CDR3 in amino acids: CASSYKGGTEAFF. The DNA of the CDR3 is TGTGCCAGCAGTTACAAGGGGGGCACTGAAGCTTTCTTT.

This clonotype was recorded many times. J is TRBJ2-5 and V is TRBV29-1; 9 nucleotides match TRBD1. The CDR3 length is 18 residues. The trim removed 5 bases at V and 5 bases at J, leaving 21 bases unmatched. CDR1 SQVTM and CDR2 ANQGSEA come from the germline V gene. The CDR3 spells CSVTDRGSFLDPGETQYF. The CDR3 nucleotides read TGCAGCGTTACAGACAGGGGGAGCTTTTTGGACCCCGGGGAGACCCAGTACTTC.

The chain carries TRBV10-3 and TRBJ2-1; perhaps TRBD2 as D (6 bases). CDR1 and CDR2 (germline): ENHRY, SYGVKD. Between the trimmed V and J ends, which lost 6 bases and 5 bases, there was a span of 11 bases. This CDR3 is built from 13 residues. CDR3 sequence (DNA): TGTGCCATCAGGGCTAGCGAACACAATGAGCAGTTCTTC. Encoded protein: CAIRASEHNEQFF.

This clonotype was detected many times. The chain has TRBV12-3 or TRBV12-4 and TRBJ2-3; tentative D call: TRBD2 (5 bases). CDR3 length: 17 residues. Deletions cut 1 base from V and 1 base from J, with 15 bases between. The CDR3 region has the DNA TGTGCCAGCAGTTTAGGGGGTCCCTCCGGGGGCACAGATACGCAGTATTTT. It yields the protein CASSLGGPSGGTDTQYF.

The J gene is TRBJ2-7, the V gene TRBV12-3 or TRBV12-4; 10 bases fit TRBD1. CDR3 length: 14 amino acids. Trimming took 4 bases from V and 2 from J; bases not matched to a gene: 2. CDR3 loop: CASSWGQGPYEQYF. CDR3 coding DNA: TGTGCCAGCAGTTGGGGACAGGGGCCCTACGAGCAGTACTTC.

The V call is TRBV7-9, the J call TRBJ1-6; no clear D. CDR1 is SEHNR, CDR2 FQNEAQ, per germline (reference sequence). V was trimmed by 1 base and J by 8 bases, leaving 6 bases between them. The CDR3 contains 13 residues. In nucleotides, the CDR3 is TGTGCCAGCAGCTTAGGAGAGGATTCACCCCTCCACTTT. It specifies CASSLGEDSPLHF.

This clonotype was seen many times. In nucleotides, the CDR3 is TGTGCCAGCAGCCGGACTAGCGGATACGAGCAGTACTTC. Its translation: CASSRTSGYEQYF. This chain links TRBV12-3 or TRBV12-4 with TRBJ2-7; TRBD2 aligns across 10 bases. Trimming at V came to 6 bases and at J to 4 bases, leaving 3 bases not matched to a gene. The CDR3 contains 13 residues.

This clonotype was found many times. The CDR3 loop is CASSDGTYSGNTIYF. CDR3 DNA: TGTGCCAGCAGCGACGGGACCTACTCTGGAAACACCATATATTTT. V usage is TRBV5-5 and J usage is TRBJ1-3; possibly TRBD1 for D (5 bases). Germline values: CDR1 SGHKS, CDR2 YYEKEE (reference sequence). Trimming removed 4 bases at V and 0 bases at J, with 11 bases between. The CDR3 contains 15 residues. Variable domain in full (rest from reference TRBV5-5 and TRBJ1-3): DAGVTQSPTHLIKTRGQQVTLRCSPISGHKSVSWYQQVLGQGPQFIFQYYEKEERGRGNFPDRFSARQFPNYSSELNVNALLLGDSALYLCASSDGTYSGNTIYFGEGSWLTVV.

The sample holds a few counts of this clonotype. The chain uses TRBV3-1 and TRBJ2-7; TRBD1 is a possible D gene (6 bases). Trimming took off 4 bases at V and 3 bases at J, with 10 bases between the two ends. The length of the CDR3 is 13 residues. Germline V CDR1 and CDR2: LGHDT, YNNKEL (reference sequence). CDR3 region: CASSRSDSYEQYF. CDR3 coding DNA: TGTGCCAGCAGCCGATCGGACAGCTACGAGCAGTACTTC.

This clonotype was observed many times. The chain carries TRBV28 and TRBJ2-1; possibly TRBD2 for D (7 bases). CDR3 length: 11 amino acids. Germline V gives CDR1 MDHEN, CDR2 SYDVKM. Deletions cut 3 bases from V and 15 bases from J, with 12 bases between. This chain's CDR3 is CASSFGGRWFF. CDR3 DNA sequence: TGTGCCAGCAGTTTCGGGGGGCGGTGGTTCTTC.

The sample holds many counts of this clonotype. The chain has TRBV10-3 and TRBJ1-4; TRBD1 aligns across 8 bases. The trim removed 5 bases at V and 7 bases at J, leaving 6 bases unmatched. Germline-derived CDR1 and CDR2 are ENHRY and SYGVKD. The CDR3 loop spans 14 amino acids. The CDR3 DNA follows: TGTGCCATCAGTTCCAGGGGGCGGGGTGAAAAACTGTTTTTT. Amino acids: CAISSRGRGEKLFF.

With respect to this clonotype: Possible read error: a much larger clone is one base away. This chain connects TRBV18 to TRBJ1-5, with D possibly being TRBD1 (6 bases). This CDR3 contains 14 residues. Germline loops: CDR1 KGHSH, CDR2 LQKENI. The CDR3 coding sequence is TGTGTCAGCTCCCGAATGGAGGGGGAATCGCCCCAGCATTTT. Amino acids: CVSSRMEGESPQHF.